The clone carrying this T cell receptor (beta chain) was observed a few times. The target antigen is unknown. Germline values: CDR1 SGHRS, CDR2 YFSETQ. The length of the CDR3 is 18 residues. The trim removed 4 bases at V and 3 bases at J, leaving 9 bases unmatched. This sample was taken from a study of graft-versus-host responses after intestinal transplantation. At the level of the study: As for transplant type, recipients had multivisceral, liver-intestinal, or isolated intestinal grafts.

Assay: immunoSEQ multiplex PCR; the TCRdb copy retains only in-frame clones and omits some. The data hold fewer than 110,000 clones, with roughly 89% observed a single time. The sequence came from a human donor who was the organ donor for an intestinal transplant. The J gene is TRBJ2-2, the V gene TRBV5-1; 13 nucleotides align to TRBD2. The sample here was unstimulated CD4+ T cells sorted from spleen or lymph node cells, taken before transplant. The CDR3 protein is CASSPTSGRAKYTGELFF. The CDR3 DNA reads as TGCGCCAGCAGCCCTACTAGCGGGAGGGCCAAGTACACCGGGGAGCTGTTTTTT.